Each of the 7 T cell receptor beta chains below was sequenced from the same sample in a study of blood T cells in healthy people across ages. Combining a sample-barcoded 5' primer with a J-beta primer mix, a second PCR ran for roughly 7 to 12 cycles. TCRdb reprocessed the 5' RACE reads with MiXCR, giving one entry per CDR3 protein. The data show 800,000 to 1,000,000 distinct CDR3 sequences, with 45% to 50% seen just once and around an eighth held by the top ten. What was sequenced was blood. All receptors derive from a man younger than 40 in good health.

Only one count was recorded for this clonotype. This sequence may be a read error, since a much larger clone differs from it by one base. The chain uses TRBV4-3 and TRBJ2-3; TRBD2 matches at 14 bases. CDR3 length: 17 residues. Germline V CDR1 and CDR2: LGHNA, YSLEER. The CDR3 reads CASSQVTSGGATGTQYF. The CDR3 nucleotides are TGCGCCAGCAGCCAAGTGACTAGCGGGGGGGCCACAGGTACGCAGTATTTT.

V is TRBV4-1 and J is TRBJ1-6, with 8 bases lining up with TRBD1. Looked up from germline, CDR1 is MGHRA and CDR2 is YSYEKL. Trimming removed 4 bases from V and 9 bases from J; junction bases left unmatched: 8. The CDR3 totals 15 residues. The CDR3 DNA sequence: TGCGCCAGCAGCCTCCAGACAGGGGTAGGTTCACCCCTCCACTTT. Its translation is CASSLQTGVGSPLHF.

V usage is TRBV9 and J usage is TRBJ2-1; no clear D gene. This CDR3 comprises 16 residues. In germline, CDR1 is SGDLS, CDR2 YYNGEE. Trimming took 4 bases from V and 2 from J, leaving 16 bases between them. The CDR3 DNA follows: TGTGCCAGCAGCCCTCTTCGTTCAGGACCCTACAATGAGCAGTTCTTC. Its protein is CASSPLRSGPYNEQFF.

The chain joins TRBV5-1 to TRBJ2-3, with TRBD2 matching 10 bases. CDR3 size: 17 residues. Losses at the gene ends were 2 bases for V and 9 bases for J; bases not matched to a gene: 15. CDR1 SGHRS and CDR2 YFSETQ come from the germline V gene. CDR3 nucleotide sequence: TGCGCCAGCAGCTTTTTCCTAGCGGGGGCCTACCGGGAGACGCAGTATTTT. This sequence encodes CASSFFLAGAYRETQYF.

This chain links TRBV7-9 with TRBJ2-5; 12 bases agree with TRBD2. TRBJ2-7 matches the DNA end more closely, so the J call is doubtful. This CDR3 contains 16 residues. Germline-derived CDR1 and CDR2 are SEHNR and FQNEAQ (reference sequence). The CDR3 coding sequence is TGTGCCAGCAGCCCCATACTAGCGGGGGGCCTGAACGAGCAGTACTTC. Its protein product is CASSPILAGGLNEQYF.

V and J are TRBV3-1 and TRBJ2-5; 7 nucleotides match TRBD1. Judging by the DNA end, TRBJ2-7 fits better; the J call may be wrong. This CDR3 region has 14 residues. CDR1 is LGHDT and CDR2 is YNNKEL in the germline V gene (reference sequence). The CDR3 loop reads CASSPVRTGGEQYF. CDR3 DNA: TGTGCCAGCAGCCCCGTGCGGACAGGCGGCGAGCAGTACTTC.

In its sample, this clonotype was seen a few times. The chain has TRBV27 and TRBJ2-5, with TRBD2 matching over 7 bases. There are 13 residues in the CDR3. In germline, CDR1 is MNHEY, CDR2 SMNVEV (reference sequence). V shed 6 bases and J 5 bases; nucleotides not matched to a gene: 6. The CDR3: CASSLDGRETQYF. CDR3 nucleotide sequence: TGTGCCAGCAGCCTCGACGGGAGGGAGACCCAGTACTTC.